Each of the 10 T cell receptor beta chains below was sequenced from the same sample in a study of blood T cells in healthy people across ages. Together with a sample-barcoded 5' primer, a J-beta primer mix was included in a second PCR lasting about 7 to 12 cycles. TCRdb called the 5' RACE reads again in MiXCR, with one record for every CDR3 protein. The repertoire holds about a million distinct CDR3 sequences, with roughly 47% as singletons. The sample was blood. These receptors were obtained from an older woman in good health.

The J gene is TRBJ2-5, the V gene TRBV28, with 9 bases that match TRBD2. Germline CDR1 reads MDHEN; CDR2 reads SYDVKM. This CDR3 comprises 14 residues. The V and J ends lost 7 bases and 0 bases, in that order; junction bases with no gene match: 3. CDR3 loop: CASISGGHQETQYF. DNA of the CDR3: TGTGCCAGCATTAGCGGGGGCCACCAAGAGACCCAGTACTTC. Drawing the rest from reference TRBV28 and TRBJ2-5, the complete variable domain is DVKVTQSSRYLVKRTGEKVFLECVQDMDHENMFWYRQDPGLGLRLIYFSYDVKMKEKGDIPEGYSVSREKKERFSLILESASTNQTSMYLCASISGGHQETQYFGPGTRLLVL.

V and J are TRBV18 and TRBJ1-1, with 7 bases identical to TRBD1. Losses at the gene ends were 5 bases for V and 1 base for J; bases not matched to a gene: 7. The germline CDR1 and CDR2 sequences are KGHSH and LQKENI. The CDR3 length is 15 residues. The CDR3 DNA reads TGTGCCAGCTCAACAACAGGGGACAAGAACACTGAAGCTTTCTTT. Translating it yields CASSTTGDKNTEAFF.

A remark on this clonotype: Sequence at one end of the junction differs from germline and may be a read error. The chain combines TRBV28 with TRBJ2-7, with unresolved D. Germline CDR1 MDHEN, CDR2 SYDVKM. The CDR3 totals 14 residues. The CDR3 loop is CASSLADGRYEQYF. The CDR3 nucleotides read TGTGCCAGTAGTTTAGCCGACGGACGTTACGAGCAGTACTTC.

The CDR3 sequence: CASSLGPLGSPLHF. CDR3 coding DNA: TGTGCCAGCAGTTTGGGACCACTAGGTTCACCCCTCCACTTT. The chain couples TRBV27 to TRBJ1-6; the D gene is possibly TRBD1 (5 bases). Deletions cut 3 bases from V and 9 bases from J, with 12 bases between. This CDR3 comprises 14 residues. CDR1 is MNHEY, CDR2 SMNVEV, per germline (reference sequence).

The CDR3 protein is CASRTTGTASYEQYF. DNA of the CDR3: TGTGCCAGCAGAACTACCGGGACAGCCTCCTACGAGCAGTACTTC. The genes are TRBV28 and TRBJ2-7, with TRBD1 matching over 7 bases. The CDR3 sequence is 15 residues long. The germline V gene has CDR1 MDHEN and CDR2 SYDVKM. With 6 bases clipped from V and 0 bases from J, the junction kept 8 bases outside the gene matches. Together with reference TRBV28 and TRBJ2-7, the CDR3 gives the full variable domain: DVKVTQSSRYLVKRTGEKVFLECVQDMDHENMFWYRQDPGLGLRLIYFSYDVKMKEKGDIPEGYSVSREKKERFSLILESASTNQTSMYLCASRTTGTASYEQYFGPGTRLTVT.

This chain joins TRBV12-3 or TRBV12-4 and TRBJ2-3; D is unresolved. The CDR3 has 15 amino acids. V lost 0 bases, J lost 2 bases, and 9 bases lay in between. For the CDR3, the DNA is TGTGCCAGCAGTTTAGCGCCCGGAGACACAGATACGCAGTATTTT. Residues: CASSLAPGDTDTQYF.

This clonotype has a count of ten or more. The gene calls are TRBV11-2 and TRBJ2-6, with TRBD1 matching over 9 bases. The CDR3 spans 17 residues. V lost 8 bases and J lost 2; bases outside the gene matches: 10. Per the germline V gene, CDR1 is SGHAT and CDR2 is FQNNGV. CDR3 nucleotide sequence: TGTGCCAGCGAATGGGGACAGGGAATTACTGGGGCCAACGTCCTGACTTTC. This translates into CASEWGQGITGANVLTF.

J is TRBJ2-1 and V is TRBV27; 7 positions agree with TRBD2. Germline V lookup: CDR1 MNHEY, CDR2 SMNVEV (reference sequence). V gave up 3 bases and J gave up 2 bases; unmatched junction bases: 7. The CDR3 consists of 16 residues. This CDR3 is CASSLTLAATYNEQFF. The CDR3 bases are TGTGCCAGCAGTTTGACGCTAGCGGCAACCTACAATGAGCAGTTCTTC.

V usage is TRBV20-1 and J usage is TRBJ2-7; D possibly uses TRBD1 or TRBD2 (5 bases each). Germline assignment: CDR1 DFQATT and CDR2 SNEGSKA (reference sequence). V lost 0 bases to trimming and J lost 3 bases, with 18 bases between them. This CDR3 is 16 amino acids long. The CDR3 region has the DNA TGCAGTGCTAGAGATTTAGTAGAGGGGACCAACTACGAGCAGTACTTC. This translates into CSARDLVEGTNYEQYF.

The chain recombines TRBV7-2 with TRBJ2-1; D is possibly TRBD2 (5 bases). Trimming took 1 base from V and 13 from J, leaving 14 bases between them. Germline values: CDR1 SGHTA, CDR2 FQGNSA. The CDR3 has 13 residues. The CDR3 spells CASSLELRETQFF. CDR3 sequence (DNA): TGTGCCAGCAGCTTAGAGTTAAGGGAGACCCAGTTCTTC.